This TCR beta chain was identified during a study of cytomegalovirus exposure and HLA in healthy donors. Researchers ran the PCR with 60 Vbeta and 13 Jbeta primers. The table came from immunoSEQ multiplex PCR; TCRdb's copy has only in-frame clones and leaves some out. The sample carries tens of thousands of clones, 75% to 90% recorded once. Note on this clone: What it binds is not known.

Findings of the study overall: Later analysis identified a missense DCLRE1C variant that was linked to TCR beta V- and J-gene trimming. Cytomegalovirus association was assigned to approximately 160 TCR beta chains. Follow-up analysis seemed to connect common viral pathogens with several of the most significant clusters identified. Sequencing likely caused a cluster of highly shared sequence variants.

V lost 0 bases to trimming and J lost 5 bases; unmatched junction nucleotides: 5. There are 15 residues in the CDR3. Germline-derived CDR1 and CDR2 are SGHRS and YFSETQ. The V call is TRBV5-1, the J call TRBJ2-1; 7 bases are shared with TRBD1. Sequenced input: PBMCs. The TCR was taken from a woman in her forties in good health and CMV-seropositive. The CDR3 nucleotides are TGCGCCAGCAGCTTGGGGACAGGCATAAACAATGAGCAGTTCTTC. Protein: CASSLGTGINNEQFF.